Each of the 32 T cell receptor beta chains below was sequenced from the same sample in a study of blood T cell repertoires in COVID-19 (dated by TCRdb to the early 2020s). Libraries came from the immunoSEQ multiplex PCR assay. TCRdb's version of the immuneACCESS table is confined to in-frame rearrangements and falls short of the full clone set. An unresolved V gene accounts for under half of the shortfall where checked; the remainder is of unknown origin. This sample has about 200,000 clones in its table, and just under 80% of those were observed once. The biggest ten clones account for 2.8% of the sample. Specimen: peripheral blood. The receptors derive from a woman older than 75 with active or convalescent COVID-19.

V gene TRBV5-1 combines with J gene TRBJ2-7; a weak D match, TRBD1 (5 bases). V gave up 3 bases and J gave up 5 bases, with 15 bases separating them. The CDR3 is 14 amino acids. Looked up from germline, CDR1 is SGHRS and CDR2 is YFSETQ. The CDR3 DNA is TGCGCCAGCAGCTGGGGCTACAGTGGCCACGAGCAGTACTTC. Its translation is CASSWGYSGHEQYF.

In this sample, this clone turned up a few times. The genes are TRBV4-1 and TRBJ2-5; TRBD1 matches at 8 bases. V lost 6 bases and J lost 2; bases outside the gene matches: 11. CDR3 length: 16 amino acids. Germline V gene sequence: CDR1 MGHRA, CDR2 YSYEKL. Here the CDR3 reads CASRAGTGVGQETQYF. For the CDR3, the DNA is TGCGCCAGCAGGGCCGGGACAGGTGTAGGGCAAGAGACCCAGTACTTC.

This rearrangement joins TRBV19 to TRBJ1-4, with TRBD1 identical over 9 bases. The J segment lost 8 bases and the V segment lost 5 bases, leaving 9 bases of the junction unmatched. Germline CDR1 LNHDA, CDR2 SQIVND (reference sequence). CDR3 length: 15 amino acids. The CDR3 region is CASSPQTGGDEKLFF. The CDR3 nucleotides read TGTGCCAGTAGTCCCCAGACAGGGGGTGACGAAAAACTGTTTTTT. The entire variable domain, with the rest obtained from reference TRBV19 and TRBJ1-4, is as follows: DGGITQSPKYLFRKEGQNVTLSCEQNLNHDAMYWYRQDPGQGLRLIYYSQIVNDFQKGDIAEGYSVSREKKESFPLTVTSAQKNPTAFYLCASSPQTGGDEKLFFGSGTQLSVL.

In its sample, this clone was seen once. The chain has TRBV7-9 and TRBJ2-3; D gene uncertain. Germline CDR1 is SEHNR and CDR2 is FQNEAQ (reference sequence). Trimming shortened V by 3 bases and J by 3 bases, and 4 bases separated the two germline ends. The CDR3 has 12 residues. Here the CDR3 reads CASSFSTDTQYF. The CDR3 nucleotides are TGTGCCAGCAGCTTTTCTACAGATACGCAGTATTTT.

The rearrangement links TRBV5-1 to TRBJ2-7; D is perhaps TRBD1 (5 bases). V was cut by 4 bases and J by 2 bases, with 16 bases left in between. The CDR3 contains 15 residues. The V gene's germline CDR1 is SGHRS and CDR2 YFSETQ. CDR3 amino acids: CASSPTLDNTYEQYF. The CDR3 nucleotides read TGCGCCAGCAGCCCAACCCTGGACAACACCTACGAGCAGTACTTC. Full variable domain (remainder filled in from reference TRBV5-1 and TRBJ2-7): KAGVTQTPRYLIKTRGQQVTLSCSPISGHRSVSWYQQTPGQGLQFLFEYFSETQRNKGNFPGRFSGRQFSNSRSEMNVSTLELGDSALYLCASSPTLDNTYEQYFGPGTRLTVT.

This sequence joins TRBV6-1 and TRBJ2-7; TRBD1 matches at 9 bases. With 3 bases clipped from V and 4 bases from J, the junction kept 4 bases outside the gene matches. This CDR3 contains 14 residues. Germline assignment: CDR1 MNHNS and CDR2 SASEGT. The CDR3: CASSELQGAYEQYF. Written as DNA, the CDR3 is TGTGCCAGCAGTGAGTTACAGGGGGCTTACGAGCAGTACTTC.

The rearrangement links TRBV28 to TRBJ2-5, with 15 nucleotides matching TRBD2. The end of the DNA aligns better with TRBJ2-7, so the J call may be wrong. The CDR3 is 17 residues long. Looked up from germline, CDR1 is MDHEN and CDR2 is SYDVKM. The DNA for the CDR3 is TGTGCCAGCAGTTACCCCGGGACTAGCGGGGGGACCTACGAGCAGTACTTC. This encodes CASSYPGTSGGTYEQYF.

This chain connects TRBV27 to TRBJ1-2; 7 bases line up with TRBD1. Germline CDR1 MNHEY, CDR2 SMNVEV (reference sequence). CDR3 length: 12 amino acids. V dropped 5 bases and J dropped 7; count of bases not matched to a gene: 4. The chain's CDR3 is CASSTTGSGYTF. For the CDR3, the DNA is TGTGCCAGCAGTACGACAGGGAGTGGCTACACCTTC.

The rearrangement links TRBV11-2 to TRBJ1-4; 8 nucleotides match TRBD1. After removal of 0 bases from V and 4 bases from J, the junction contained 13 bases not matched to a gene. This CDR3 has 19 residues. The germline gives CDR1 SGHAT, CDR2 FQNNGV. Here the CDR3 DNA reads TGTGCCAGCAGCTTAGACGCCACTTTCCGGGACAGGATTAATGAAAAACTGTTTTTT. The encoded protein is CASSLDATFRDRINEKLFF. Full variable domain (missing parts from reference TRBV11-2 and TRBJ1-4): EAGVAQSPRYKIIEKRQSVAFWCNPISGHATLYWYQQILGQGPKLLIQFQNNGVVDDSQLPKDRFSAERLKGVDSTLKIQPAKLEDSAVYLCASSLDATFRDRINEKLFFGSGTQLSVL.

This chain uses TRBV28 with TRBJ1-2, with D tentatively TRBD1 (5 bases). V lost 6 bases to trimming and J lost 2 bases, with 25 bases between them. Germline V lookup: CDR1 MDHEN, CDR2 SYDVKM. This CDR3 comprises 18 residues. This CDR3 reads CASRSPAAGGGKNYGYTF. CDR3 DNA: TGTGCCAGCAGGTCCCCGGCTGCGGGGGGGGGAAAAAACTATGGCTACACCTTC.

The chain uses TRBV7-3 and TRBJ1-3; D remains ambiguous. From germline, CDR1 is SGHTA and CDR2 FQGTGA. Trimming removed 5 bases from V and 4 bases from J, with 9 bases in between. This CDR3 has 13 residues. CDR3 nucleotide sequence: TGTGCCAGCAGCCGGCGGGCAGGAAACACCATATATTTT. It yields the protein CASSRRAGNTIYF.

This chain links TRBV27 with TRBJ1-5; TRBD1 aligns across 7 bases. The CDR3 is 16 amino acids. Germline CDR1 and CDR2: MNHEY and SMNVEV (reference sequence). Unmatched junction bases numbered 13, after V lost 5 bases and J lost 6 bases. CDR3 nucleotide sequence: TGTGCCAGCAGTCCAGGGACAGTTCGGGCGAGTCAGCCCCAGCATTTT. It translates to CASSPGTVRASQPQHF.

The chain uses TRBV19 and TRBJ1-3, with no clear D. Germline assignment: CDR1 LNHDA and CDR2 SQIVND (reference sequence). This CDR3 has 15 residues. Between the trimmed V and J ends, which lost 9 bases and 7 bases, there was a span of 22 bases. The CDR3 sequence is CASKPGVVTGNTIYF. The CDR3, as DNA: TGTGCCAGCAAGCCAGGAGTAGTTACGGGGAACACCATATATTTT.

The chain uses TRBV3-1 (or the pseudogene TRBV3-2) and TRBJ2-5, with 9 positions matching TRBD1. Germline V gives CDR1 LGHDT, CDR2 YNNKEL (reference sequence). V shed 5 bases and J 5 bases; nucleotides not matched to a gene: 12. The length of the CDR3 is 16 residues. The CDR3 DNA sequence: TGTGCCAGCAGCGACTCCCGCACAGGGGGCGGTGAGACCCAGTACTTC. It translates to CASSDSRTGGGETQYF.

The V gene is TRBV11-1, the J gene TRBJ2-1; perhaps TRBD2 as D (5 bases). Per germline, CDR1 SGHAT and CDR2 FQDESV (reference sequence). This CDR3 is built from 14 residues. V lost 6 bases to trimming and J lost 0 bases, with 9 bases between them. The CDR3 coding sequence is TGTGCCAGCAGTTCTGGGAGCTCCTACAATGAGCAGTTCTTC. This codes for CASSSGSSYNEQFF. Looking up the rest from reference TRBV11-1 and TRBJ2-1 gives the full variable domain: EAEVAQSPRYKITEKSQAVAFWCDPISGHATLYWYRQILGQGPELLVQFQDESVVDDSQLPKDRFSAERLKGVDSTLKIQPAELGDSAMYLCASSSGSSYNEQFFGPGTRLTVL.

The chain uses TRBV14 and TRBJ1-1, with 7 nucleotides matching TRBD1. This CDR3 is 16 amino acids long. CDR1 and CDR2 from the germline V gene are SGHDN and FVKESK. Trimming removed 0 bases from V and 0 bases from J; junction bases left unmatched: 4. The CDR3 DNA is TGTGCCAGCAGCCAAGATGAGGGGGCCATGAACACTGAAGCTTTCTTT. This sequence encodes CASSQDEGAMNTEAFF.

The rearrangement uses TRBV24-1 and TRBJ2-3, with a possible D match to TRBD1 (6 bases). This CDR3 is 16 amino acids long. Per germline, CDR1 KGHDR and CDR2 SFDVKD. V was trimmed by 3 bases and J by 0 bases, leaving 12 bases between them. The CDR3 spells CATSDPTGSSTDTQYF. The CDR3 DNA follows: TGTGCCACCAGTGATCCGACAGGTAGCAGCACAGATACGCAGTATTTT.

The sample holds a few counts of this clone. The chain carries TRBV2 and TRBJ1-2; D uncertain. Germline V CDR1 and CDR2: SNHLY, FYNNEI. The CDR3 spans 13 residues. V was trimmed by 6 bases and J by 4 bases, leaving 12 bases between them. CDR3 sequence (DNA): TGTGCCAGCAGAAGCCCCCCCGGCTATGGCTACACCTTC. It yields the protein CASRSPPGYGYTF.

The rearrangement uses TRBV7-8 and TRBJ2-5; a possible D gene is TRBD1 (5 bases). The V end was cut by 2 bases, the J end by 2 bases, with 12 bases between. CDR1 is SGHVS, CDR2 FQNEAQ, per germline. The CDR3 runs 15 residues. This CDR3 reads CASSLSLAGQETQYF. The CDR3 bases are TGTGCCAGCAGCTTATCTCTGGCAGGGCAAGAGACCCAGTACTTC.

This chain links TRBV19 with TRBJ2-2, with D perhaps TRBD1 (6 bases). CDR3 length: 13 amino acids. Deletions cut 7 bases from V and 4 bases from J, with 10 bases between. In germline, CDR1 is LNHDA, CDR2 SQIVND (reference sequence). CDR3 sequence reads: CASKVGGTGELFF. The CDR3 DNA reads TGTGCCAGTAAAGTAGGGGGCACCGGGGAGCTGTTTTTT.

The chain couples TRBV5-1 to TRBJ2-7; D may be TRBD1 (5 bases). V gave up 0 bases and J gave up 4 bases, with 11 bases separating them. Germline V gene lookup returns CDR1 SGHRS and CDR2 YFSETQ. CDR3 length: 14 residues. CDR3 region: CASSLVPGIYEQYF. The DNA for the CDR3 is TGCGCCAGCAGCTTGGTCCCAGGGATATACGAGCAGTACTTC.

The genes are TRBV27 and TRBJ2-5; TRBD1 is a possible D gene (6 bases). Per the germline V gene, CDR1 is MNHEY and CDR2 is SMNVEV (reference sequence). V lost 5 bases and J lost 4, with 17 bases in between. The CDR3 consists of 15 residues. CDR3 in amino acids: CASSALVGTIETQYF. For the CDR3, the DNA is TGTGCCAGCAGTGCTTTAGTTGGGACAATAGAGACCCAGTACTTC.

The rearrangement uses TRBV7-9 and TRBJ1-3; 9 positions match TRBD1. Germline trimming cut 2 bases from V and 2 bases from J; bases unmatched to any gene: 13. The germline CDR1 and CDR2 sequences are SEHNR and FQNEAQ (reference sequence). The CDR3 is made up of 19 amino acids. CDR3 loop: CASSLSLGTGSKPGNTIYF. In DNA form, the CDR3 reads TGTGCCAGCAGCTTAAGTCTGGGGACAGGGTCTAAACCTGGAAACACCATATATTTT.

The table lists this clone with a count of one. The CDR3 loop reads CASSPDSSYNSPLHF. DNA of the CDR3: TGTGCCAGCTCACCGGACAGCTCCTATAATTCACCCCTCCACTTT. The chain has TRBV18 and TRBJ1-6; tentative D call: TRBD1 (6 bases). Germline V gene sequence: CDR1 KGHSH, CDR2 LQKENI. With 3 bases removed from V and 0 bases from J, the gap between germline ends came to 6 bases. The CDR3 is 15 amino acids.

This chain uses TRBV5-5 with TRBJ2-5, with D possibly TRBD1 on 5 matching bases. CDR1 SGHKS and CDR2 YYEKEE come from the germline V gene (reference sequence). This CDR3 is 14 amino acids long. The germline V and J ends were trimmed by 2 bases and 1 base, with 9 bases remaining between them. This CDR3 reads CASSLGARQETQYF. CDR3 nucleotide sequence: TGTGCCAGCAGCTTAGGGGCCCGCCAAGAGACCCAGTACTTC. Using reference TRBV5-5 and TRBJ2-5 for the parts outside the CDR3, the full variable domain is DAGVTQSPTHLIKTRGQQVTLRCSPISGHKSVSWYQQVLGQGPQFIFQYYEKEERGRGNFPDRFSARQFPNYSSELNVNALLLGDSALYLCASSLGARQETQYFGPGTRLLVL.

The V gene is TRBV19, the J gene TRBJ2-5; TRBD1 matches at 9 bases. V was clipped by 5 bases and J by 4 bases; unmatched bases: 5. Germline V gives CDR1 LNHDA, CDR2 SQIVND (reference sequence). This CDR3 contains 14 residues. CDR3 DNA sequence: TGTGCCAGTAGTGTTGGACAGGGGAGAGAGACCCAGTACTTC. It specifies CASSVGQGRETQYF.

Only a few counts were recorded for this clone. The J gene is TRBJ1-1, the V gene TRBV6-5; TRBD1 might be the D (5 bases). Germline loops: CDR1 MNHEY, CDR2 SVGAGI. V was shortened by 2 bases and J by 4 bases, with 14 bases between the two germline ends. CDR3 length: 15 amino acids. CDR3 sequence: CASSYHGWGGTEAFF. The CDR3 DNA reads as TGTGCCAGCAGTTACCACGGATGGGGGGGCACTGAAGCTTTCTTT.

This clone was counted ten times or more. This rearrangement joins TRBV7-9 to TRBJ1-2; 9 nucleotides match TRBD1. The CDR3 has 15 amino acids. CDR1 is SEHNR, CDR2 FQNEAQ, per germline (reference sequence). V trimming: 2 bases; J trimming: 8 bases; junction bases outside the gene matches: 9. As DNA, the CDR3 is TGTGCCAGCAGCTTACGGGACAGGGTTTTCGACGGCTACACCTTC. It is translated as CASSLRDRVFDGYTF.

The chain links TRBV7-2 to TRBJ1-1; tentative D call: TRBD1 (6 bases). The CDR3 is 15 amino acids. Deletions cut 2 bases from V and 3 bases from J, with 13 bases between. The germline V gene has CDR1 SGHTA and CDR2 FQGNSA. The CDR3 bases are TGTGCCAGCAGCTTAAAGTTACAGGGTTACACTGAAGCTTTCTTT. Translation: CASSLKLQGYTEAFF. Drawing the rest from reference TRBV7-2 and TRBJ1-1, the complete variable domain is GAGVSQSPSNKVTEKGKDVELRCDPISGHTALYWYRQSLGQGLEFLIYFQGNSAPDKSGLPSDRFSAERTGGSVSTLTIQRTQQEDSAVYLCASSLKLQGYTEAFFGQGTRLTVV.

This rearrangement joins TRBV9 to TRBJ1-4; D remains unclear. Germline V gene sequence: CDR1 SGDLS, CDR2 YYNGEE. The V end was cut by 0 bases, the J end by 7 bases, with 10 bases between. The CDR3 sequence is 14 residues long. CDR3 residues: CASSVGGLAEKLFF. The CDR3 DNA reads TGTGCCAGCAGCGTAGGAGGGCTTGCTGAAAAACTGTTTTTT.

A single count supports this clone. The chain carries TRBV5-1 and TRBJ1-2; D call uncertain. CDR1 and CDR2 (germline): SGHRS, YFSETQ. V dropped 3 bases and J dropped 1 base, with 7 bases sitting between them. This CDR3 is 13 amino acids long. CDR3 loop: CASSSTDNYGYTF. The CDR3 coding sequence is TGCGCCAGCAGCTCCACAGATAACTATGGCTACACCTTC.

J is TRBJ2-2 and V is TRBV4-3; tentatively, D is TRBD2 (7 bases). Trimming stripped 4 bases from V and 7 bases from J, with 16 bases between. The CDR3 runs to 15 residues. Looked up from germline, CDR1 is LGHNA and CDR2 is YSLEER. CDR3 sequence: CASSPVWGGGGELFF. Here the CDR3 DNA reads TGCGCCAGCAGCCCCGTGTGGGGGGGCGGCGGGGAGCTGTTTTTT.